This passage covers 16 T cell receptor beta chains from one sample sequenced in a study of blood T cell repertoires in COVID-19. Some clones are missing from TCRdb's copy, which holds only in-frame ones; the method was immunoSEQ multiplex PCR. This sample has about 85,000 clones; approximately 84% occur once, and the top ten carry about 12%. Sequencing used peripheral blood. These receptor sequences come from a human donor in a cohort sampled during active COVID-19.

The genes are TRBV3-1 (or the pseudogene TRBV3-2) and TRBJ2-1; 8 nucleotides align to TRBD2. CDR1 and CDR2 (germline): LGHDT, YNNKEL (reference sequence). This CDR3 spans 15 amino acids. The V and J ends lost 0 bases and 6 bases, in that order; junction bases with no gene match: 4. The CDR3 DNA sequence: TGTGCCAGCAGCCAAGAGGGACTAGGATCCAATGAGCAGTTCTTC. This codes for CASSQEGLGSNEQFF.

The rearrangement joins TRBV30 to TRBJ2-1, with 8 nucleotides matching TRBD2. Per germline, CDR1 GTSNPN and CDR2 SVGIG (reference sequence). J was trimmed by 2 bases and V by 1 base; bases with no gene match: 4. The CDR3 sequence is 15 residues long. The CDR3, as DNA: TGTGCCTGGAGTGGCCCGGGGGGGGCCTACAATGAGCAGTTCTTC. Amino acids: CAWSGPGGAYNEQFF.

J is TRBJ2-1 and V is TRBV15; D not certain. The germline V and J ends were trimmed by 0 bases and 12 bases, with 9 bases remaining between them. Germline CDR1 LNHNV, CDR2 YYDKDF (reference sequence). This CDR3 is built from 12 residues. The CDR3 DNA follows: TGTGCCACCAGCAGAGAGGTTGCAGGGCAGTTCTTC. This encodes CATSREVAGQFF.

The chain is built from TRBV2 and TRBJ2-3; TRBD1 agrees at 11 bases. Germline loops: CDR1 SNHLY, CDR2 FYNNEI. With 10 bases clipped from V and 6 bases from J, the junction kept 3 bases outside the gene matches. The CDR3 covers 12 residues. The CDR3 bases are TGTGCCACCCGGGACAGGGGGGATACGCAGTATTTT. It codes for CATRDRGDTQYF.

J is TRBJ2-3 and V is TRBV19, with a possible D match to TRBD2 (5 bases). V was cut by 7 bases and J by 2 bases, with 10 bases left in between. The CDR3 covers 13 residues. Looked up from germline, CDR1 is LNHDA and CDR2 is SQIVND (reference sequence). CDR3 region: CASKSGYTDTQYF. The CDR3 nucleotides read TGTGCCAGTAAGTCGGGATACACAGATACGCAGTATTTT.

The gene calls are TRBV6-4 and TRBJ2-3; 8 nucleotides match TRBD2. Germline-derived CDR1 and CDR2 are MRHNA and SNTAGT. J gave up 2 bases and V 3 bases, and 7 bases lay outside the gene matches. CDR3 length: 16 residues. As DNA, the CDR3 is TGTGCCAGCAGTGATTCTCCGGGGGGGGACACAGATACGCAGTATTTT. This codes for CASSDSPGGDTDTQYF.

The CDR3 spells CASRPTPRQSTEAFF. The CDR3 coding sequence is TGTGCCAGCAGGCCAACCCCAAGACAGAGCACTGAAGCTTTCTTT. The chain recombines TRBV5-4 with TRBJ1-1; D might be TRBD1 (5 bases). The length of the CDR3 is 15 residues. From germline, CDR1 is SGHNT and CDR2 YYREEE (reference sequence). Trimming cost V 5 bases and J 4 bases, with 18 bases left between them.

The chain recombines TRBV14 with TRBJ1-4, with 9 bases identical to TRBD1. CDR1 is SGHDN and CDR2 is FVKESK in the germline V gene. The CDR3 loop spans 15 amino acids. With V trimmed by 5 bases and J by 5 bases, 6 bases remained unmatched. The CDR3 region is CASSKAGQGNEKLFF. Written as DNA, the CDR3 is TGTGCCAGCAGCAAAGCCGGACAGGGGAATGAAAAACTGTTTTTT.

The J gene is TRBJ2-3, the V gene TRBV9; 9 bases align to TRBD2. The CDR3 contains 16 residues. Looked up from germline, CDR1 is SGDLS and CDR2 is YYNGEE. Losses at the gene ends were 2 bases for V and 5 bases for J; bases not matched to a gene: 9. DNA for the CDR3: TGTGCCAGCAGCGTGGGCCCTAGCGGGGTGGAAGATACGCAGTATTTT. This sequence encodes CASSVGPSGVEDTQYF.

This clone was picked up one time. The chain employs TRBV2 and TRBJ2-7, with D possibly TRBD1 on 6 matching bases. V lost 6 bases to trimming and J lost 3 bases, with 9 bases between them. Germline V lookup: CDR1 SNHLY, CDR2 FYNNEI. The CDR3 covers 12 residues. The CDR3 coding sequence is TGTGCCAGCAGGAGACAGGACTACGAGCAGTACTTC. This codes for CASRRQDYEQYF.

This clone has a single count. The V and J genes are TRBV19 and TRBJ2-7, with 8 nucleotides matching TRBD1. Germline CDR1 reads LNHDA; CDR2 reads SQIVND (reference sequence). The CDR3 runs to 15 residues. V lost 7 bases to trimming and J lost 3 bases; unmatched junction nucleotides: 11. The CDR3 here is CASIGSARGHYEQYF. In DNA, the CDR3 is TGTGCCAGTATCGGCTCGGCCAGGGGGCACTACGAGCAGTACTTC.

This sequence joins TRBV19 and TRBJ1-5; no clear D gene. The germline V gene has CDR1 LNHDA and CDR2 SQIVND (reference sequence). The length of the CDR3 is 16 residues. Trimming cost V 7 bases and J 0 bases, with 16 bases left between them. CDR3 nucleotides: TGTGCCAGTATCCGCCGAGGAGCCGATAGCAATCAGCCCCAGCATTTT. Translated: CASIRRGADSNQPQHF.

This clone was counted a few times. The V gene is TRBV15, the J gene TRBJ2-5; tentative D call: TRBD2 (7 bases). The CDR3 spans 14 residues. V gave up 4 bases and J gave up 5 bases, with 14 bases separating them. Germline V gene lookup returns CDR1 LNHNV and CDR2 YYDKDF (reference sequence). CDR3 nucleotides: TGTGCCACCAGCACTAGGGGGGGAGCCGAGACCCAGTACTTC. Translating gives CATSTRGGAETQYF.

CDR3 in DNA: TGTGCCAGCTCACCTCTAGCGGGGTTGAGCACAGATACGCAGTATTTT. Protein product: CASSPLAGLSTDTQYF. The chain uses TRBV18 and TRBJ2-3; TRBD2 aligns across 9 bases. V lost 3 bases, J lost 0 bases, and 4 bases stayed unmatched. Germline V lookup: CDR1 KGHSH, CDR2 LQKENI. CDR3 size: 16 residues.

The chain couples TRBV6-1 to TRBJ2-4; TRBD1 might be the D (5 bases). Trimming cost V 1 base and J 7 bases, with 11 bases left between them. CDR1 is MNHNS, CDR2 SASEGT, per germline. This CDR3 is built from 14 residues. The CDR3 sequence: CASSEGPGLNIQYF. In DNA form, the CDR3 reads TGTGCCAGCAGTGAAGGTCCAGGGCTGAACATTCAGTACTTC.

The J gene is TRBJ2-1, the V gene TRBV9; TRBD2 agrees at 12 bases. The CDR3 totals 16 residues. Trimming cost V 5 bases and J 8 bases; bases outside gene matches: 11. The germline V gene has CDR1 SGDLS and CDR2 YYNGEE. CDR3 nucleotides: TGTGCCAGCAGTGCAAACCCTAGCGGGGGGGTCCATGAGCAGTTCTTC. This gives the protein CASSANPSGGVHEQFF.